This TCR beta chain is from a study of blood T cells in healthy people across ages. The length of the CDR3 is 13 residues. V lost 6 bases and J lost 7, with 16 bases in between. Germline V gene sequence: CDR1 MNHEY, CDR2 SVGEGT. Then a second PCR, running about 6 to 11 cycles, was carried out with a sample-barcoded 5' primer and a J-beta primer mix. TCRdb re-analysed the 5' RACE reads in MiXCR, keeping a single row per CDR3 protein. The table shows nearly 800,000 distinct CDR3 sequences, with around 50% occurring only once. The chain employs TRBV6-2 or TRBV6-3 and TRBJ2-7; D not resolved. The sequencing input was blood. The receptor was isolated from a man aged 40-49 years in good health. This CDR3 is CASSLVTYQEQYF. CDR3 nucleotide sequence: TGTGCCAGCAGCCTCGTCACCTATCAGGAGCAGTACTTC.